The rows below give T cell receptor beta chains drawn from one sample of a study of blood T cells in healthy people across ages. TCRdb re-called the 5' RACE reads with MiXCR, one entry per CDR3 protein. The table lists roughly 700,000 distinct CDR3 sequences, approximately 31% of them singletons. The sequenced sample was blood. These receptors originate from an elderly woman in good health. Each CDR3 is given with its conserved first and last residue. A D gene is named only where the DNA matches it firmly. For some rows the clone size is stated as once, few or many, or as a class when expanded; others skip it.

-,TRBJ2-7,many,TRBV29-1,CSVPGWSDYEQYF,TGCAGCGTGCCCGGGTGGTCCGACTACGAGCAGTACTTC
-,TRBJ2-1,-,TRBV4-2,CASSQDGPASYNEQFF,TGTGCCAGCAGCCAAGATGGGCCAGCCTCTTACAATGAGCAGTTCTTC
-,TRBJ2-7,-,TRBV29-1,CSVEGLTAYEQYF,TGCAGCGTTGAAGGCCTGACTGCCTACGAGCAGTACTTC
TRBD2,TRBJ2-5,many,TRBV5-5,CASNVAGTQETQYF,TGTGCCAGCAACGTAGCGGGGACACAAGAGACCCAGTACTTC
TRBD1,TRBJ2-5,many,TRBV27,CASQKGQGWETQYF,TGTGCCAGCCAGAAGGGACAGGGATGGGAGACCCAGTACTTC
-,TRBJ1-1,-,TRBV6-1,CASNLLGGTEAFF,TGTGCCAGCAACTTACTGGGAGGCACTGAAGCTTTCTTT
-,TRBJ2-3,many,TRBV20-1,CSARYGRGTTDTQYF,TGCAGTGCTAGGTACGGCAGGGGAACGACAGATACGCAGTATTTT
TRBD1,TRBJ2-7,-,TRBV7-2,CASSVLTDRGGTYEQYF,TGTGCCAGCAGCGTCCTAACAGACAGGGGGGGGACCTACGAGCAGTACTTC
TRBD2,TRBJ2-3,-,TRBV7-2,CTSRIRGSGGVSTDTQYF,TGTACCAGCAGGATTCGAGGAAGCGGGGGGGTTAGCACAGATACGCAGTATTTT
TRBD1,TRBJ1-1,-,TRBV4-3,CASSQSAGTGATEAFF,TGCGCCAGCAGCCAATCTGCCGGGACAGGGGCCACTGAAGCTTTCTTT
TRBD1,TRBJ2-5,many,TRBV7-2,CASSTYRGPQETQYF,TGTGCCAGCAGCACCTACAGGGGGCCCCAAGAGACCCAGTACTTC
-,TRBJ1-4,many,TRBV20-1,CSAPGFVGPNEKLFF,TGCAGTGCGCCCGGGTTTGTGGGGCCTAATGAAAAACTGTTTTTT
-,TRBJ1-5,-,TRBV19,CASSIDRWQINQPQHF,TGTGCCAGTAGTATAGATCGGTGGCAGATCAATCAGCCCCAGCATTTT
-,TRBJ1-1,-,TRBV12-3/TRBV12-4,CASRVGTSNTEAFF,TGTGCCAGCAGGGTAGGGACAAGTAACACTGAAGCTTTCTTT
TRBD1,TRBJ1-2,-,TRBV12-3/TRBV12-4,CASSPRTGSGYTF,TGTGCCAGCAGTCCCCGGACAGGGAGCGGCTACACCTTC
TRBD1,TRBJ1-1,many,TRBV5-1,CASSRSGQGNTEAFF,TGCGCCAGCAGCCGCTCGGGACAGGGTAACACTGAAGCTTTCTTT
-,TRBJ2-5,-,TRBV4-1,CASSQSPLETQYF,TGCGCCAGCAGCCAATCCCCTTTGGAGACCCAGTACTTC
-,TRBJ2-3,once,TRBV20-1,CSARDRPSDTQYF,TGCAGTGCTAGAGATCGCCCTTCAGATACGCAGTATTTT
-,TRBJ2-1,-,TRBV6-2/TRBV6-3,CASQQGGTEQFF,TGTGCCAGCCAACAGGGAGGCACTGAGCAGTTCTTC
-,TRBJ1-5,-,TRBV28,CANPPRQTDSNQPQHF,TGTGCCAACCCCCCGCGACAGACGGATAGCAATCAGCCCCAGCATTTT
TRBD1,TRBJ2-7,-,TRBV18,CASSGTGGGSYEQYF,TGTGCCAGCTCGGGGACAGGGGGCGGGTCCTACGAGCAGTACTTC
-,TRBJ1-4,many,TRBV5-1,CASSRGVAGNGEKLFF,TGCGCCAGCAGCCGGGGGGTGGCCGGGAACGGTGAAAAACTGTTTTTT
-,TRBJ2-1,many,TRBV7-2,CASRLDSARYNEQFF,TGTGCCAGCAGATTGGACAGCGCAAGATACAATGAGCAGTTCTTC
TRBD1,TRBJ2-1,few,TRBV7-3,CASSSRTGNYNEQFF,TGTGCCAGCAGCTCCCGGACAGGGAACTACAATGAGCAGTTCTTC
-,TRBJ2-3,many,TRBV30,CAWSSILGDTQYF,TGTGCCTGGAGTTCAATATTAGGAGATACGCAGTATTTT
-,TRBJ1-1,-,TRBV3-1,CASSQVGSTEAFF,TGTGCCAGCAGCCAAGTAGGGAGCACTGAAGCTTTCTTT
TRBD2,TRBJ2-1,many,TRBV5-1,CASSLTSGASGEQFF,TGCGCCAGCAGCTTGACTAGCGGGGCTAGTGGTGAGCAGTTCTTC
-,TRBJ2-7,-,TRBV19,CASSIVEGYEQYF,TGTGCCAGTAGTATTGTGGAGGGCTACGAGCAGTACTTC